Below are 9 T cell receptor beta chains sequenced from a single sample in a study of cytomegalovirus exposure and HLA in healthy donors. The PCR used 60 Vbeta and 13 Jbeta primers. The assay was immunoSEQ multiplex PCR, and TCRdb's table has in-frame clones only and misses some. The sample lists 75,000 to 100,000 clones, about 70% occurring once. The sample comprised PBMCs. The receptors originated from a female donor in good health and CMV-seropositive.

This clone occurred once. The chain recombines TRBV7-8 with TRBJ2-7, with 7 bases matching TRBD1. The V segment lost 5 bases and the J segment 3 bases; nucleotides outside the gene matches: 4. The germline V gene has CDR1 SGHVS and CDR2 FQNEAQ. CDR3 length: 13 residues. The CDR3 loop is CASSKGTVYEQYF. DNA for the CDR3: TGTGCCAGCAGCAAGGGGACAGTCTACGAGCAGTACTTC.

This clone showed up just a few times. The rearrangement joins TRBV6-4 to TRBJ2-3; 8 nucleotides match TRBD2. CDR1 and CDR2 from the germline V gene are MRHNA and SNTAGT. V lost 4 bases to trimming and J lost 5 bases; unmatched junction nucleotides: 8. This CDR3 region has 15 residues. The DNA for the CDR3 is TGTGCCAGCAGTGCCGCCGGGGGGGCCGTAGATACGCAGTATTTT. It codes for CASSAAGGAVDTQYF.

The V gene is TRBV9, the J gene TRBJ2-3; 9 nucleotides agree with TRBD1. The CDR3 totals 13 residues. V was pared by 5 bases and J by 4 bases, with 2 bases of the junction left unmatched. From germline, CDR1 is SGDLS and CDR2 YYNGEE. The CDR3 nucleotides read TGTGCCAGCAGTCGGACAGGGGCAGATACGCAGTATTTT. This codes for CASSRTGADTQYF.

This clone turned up a few times. The chain combines TRBV5-1 with TRBJ1-2; D is uncertain. The CDR3 extends over 13 amino acids. Trimming cost V 0 bases and J 4 bases, with 7 bases left between them. Germline lookup yields CDR1 SGHRS and CDR2 YFSETQ. The CDR3 DNA reads as TGCGCCAGCAGCTTGGGTCAGATCTATGGCTACACCTTC. Protein product: CASSLGQIYGYTF.

The chain has TRBV7-2 and TRBJ2-7; the D is unclear. The length of the CDR3 is 13 residues. The V end was cut by 1 base, the J end by 3 bases, with 7 bases between. Germline values: CDR1 SGHTA, CDR2 FQGNSA. In nucleotides, the CDR3 is TGTGCCAGCAGCTTAGAACAGATCTACGAGCAGTACTTC. Translating gives CASSLEQIYEQYF. Filled out from reference TRBV7-2 and TRBJ2-7, the complete variable domain reads GAGVSQSPSNKVTEKGKDVELRCDPISGHTALYWYRQSLGQGLEFLIYFQGNSAPDKSGLPSDRFSAERTGGSVSTLTIQRTQQEDSAVYLCASSLEQIYEQYFGPGTRLTVT.

CDR3 nucleotide sequence: TGTGCCAGCAGTTACGTCAATGGGCCCCAAGAGACCCAGTACTTC. Encoded protein: CASSYVNGPQETQYF. The chain carries TRBV6-5 and TRBJ2-5, with D unclear. V was trimmed by 2 bases and J by 1 base, leaving 11 bases between them. Germline V lookup: CDR1 MNHEY, CDR2 SVGAGI. This CDR3 is built from 15 residues.

This clone has a single count. CDR3 DNA: TGCGCCAGCAGCCACCCGGACAGGTTCCCTGGCTACACCTTC. Translated: CASSHPDRFPGYTF. This sequence joins TRBV4-1 and TRBJ1-2; 7 nucleotides align to TRBD1. Trimming at V came to 3 bases and at J to 7 bases, leaving 8 bases not matched to a gene. Germline CDR1 is MGHRA and CDR2 is YSYEKL. The CDR3 contains 14 residues.

V usage is TRBV19 and J usage is TRBJ1-5; 7 bases are a match to TRBD1. Trimming cost V 6 bases and J 0 bases; bases outside gene matches: 2. The CDR3 runs to 14 residues. The germline V gene encodes CDR1 LNHDA and CDR2 SQIVND (reference sequence). The chain's CDR3 is CASRHRGSNQPQHF. Written as DNA, the CDR3 is TGTGCCAGTAGGCACAGGGGTAGCAATCAGCCCCAGCATTTT.

The gene calls are TRBV9 and TRBJ2-1, with TRBD1 matching over 7 bases. V gave up 0 bases and J gave up 5 bases; unmatched junction bases: 5. Germline V gene lookup returns CDR1 SGDLS and CDR2 YYNGEE. CDR3 length: 15 residues. The CDR3: CASSVDAGGNNEQFF. In nucleotides, the CDR3 is TGTGCCAGCAGCGTAGATGCAGGGGGTAACAATGAGCAGTTCTTC.